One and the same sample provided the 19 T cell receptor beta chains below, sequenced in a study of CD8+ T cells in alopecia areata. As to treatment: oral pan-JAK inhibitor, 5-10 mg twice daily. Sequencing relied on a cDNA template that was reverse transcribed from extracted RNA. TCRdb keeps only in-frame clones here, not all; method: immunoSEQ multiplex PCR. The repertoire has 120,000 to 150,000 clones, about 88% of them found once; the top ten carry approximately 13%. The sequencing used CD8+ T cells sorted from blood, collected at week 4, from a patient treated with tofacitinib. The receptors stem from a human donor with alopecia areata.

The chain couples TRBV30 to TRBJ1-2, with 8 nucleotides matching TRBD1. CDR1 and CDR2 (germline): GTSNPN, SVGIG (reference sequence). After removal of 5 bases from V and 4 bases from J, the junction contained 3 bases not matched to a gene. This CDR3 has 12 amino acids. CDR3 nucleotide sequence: TGTGCCTGGTCACAGGGGGTCTATGGCTACACCTTC. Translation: CAWSQGVYGYTF.

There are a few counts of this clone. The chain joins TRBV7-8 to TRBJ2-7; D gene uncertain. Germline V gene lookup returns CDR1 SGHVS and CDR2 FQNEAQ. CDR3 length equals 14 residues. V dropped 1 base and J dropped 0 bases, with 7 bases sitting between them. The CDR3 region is CASSLGDNSYEQYF. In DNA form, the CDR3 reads TGTGCCAGCAGCTTAGGTGACAACTCCTACGAGCAGTACTTC.

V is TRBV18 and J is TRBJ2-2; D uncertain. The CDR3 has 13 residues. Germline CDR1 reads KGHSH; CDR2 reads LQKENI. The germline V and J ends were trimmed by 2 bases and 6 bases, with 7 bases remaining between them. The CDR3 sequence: CASSPSGPGELFF. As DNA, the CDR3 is TGTGCCAGCTCACCATCCGGACCCGGGGAGCTGTTTTTT.

The CDR3 region has the DNA TGCGCCAGCAGCCCCTATGGACTAGTCACAGATACGCAGTATTTT. Translated: CASSPYGLVTDTQYF. This chain links TRBV5-1 with TRBJ2-3; 7 bases align to TRBD2. This CDR3 has 15 amino acids. After removal of 4 bases from V and 2 bases from J, the junction contained 7 bases not matched to a gene. Germline CDR1 reads SGHRS; CDR2 reads YFSETQ.

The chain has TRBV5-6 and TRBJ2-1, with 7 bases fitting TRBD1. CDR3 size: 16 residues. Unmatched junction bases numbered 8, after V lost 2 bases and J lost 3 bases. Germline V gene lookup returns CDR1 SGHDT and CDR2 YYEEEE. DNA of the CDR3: TGTGCCAGCAGCTTCCCGGGACAGCCCCTCTACAATGAGCAGTTCTTC. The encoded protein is CASSFPGQPLYNEQFF.

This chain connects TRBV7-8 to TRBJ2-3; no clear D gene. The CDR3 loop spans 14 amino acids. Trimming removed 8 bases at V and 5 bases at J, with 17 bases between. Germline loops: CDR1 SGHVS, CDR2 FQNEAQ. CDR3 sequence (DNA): TGTGCCAGCGGCGGTGGTGGGTGGGGAGATACGCAGTATTTT. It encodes CASGGGGWGDTQYF.

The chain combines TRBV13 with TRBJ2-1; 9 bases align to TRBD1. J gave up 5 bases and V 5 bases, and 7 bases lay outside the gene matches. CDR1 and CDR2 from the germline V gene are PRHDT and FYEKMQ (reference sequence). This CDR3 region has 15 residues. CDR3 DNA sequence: TGTGCCAGCAGCGCCGAGGGACAGGGTGACAATGAGCAGTTCTTC. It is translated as CASSAEGQGDNEQFF.

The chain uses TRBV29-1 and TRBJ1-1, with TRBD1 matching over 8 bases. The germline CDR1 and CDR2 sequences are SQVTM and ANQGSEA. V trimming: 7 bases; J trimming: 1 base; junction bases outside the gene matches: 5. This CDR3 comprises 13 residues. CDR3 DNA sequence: TGCAGCGGACAAGGACAGGGGAACACTGAAGCTTTCTTT. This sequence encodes CSGQGQGNTEAFF.

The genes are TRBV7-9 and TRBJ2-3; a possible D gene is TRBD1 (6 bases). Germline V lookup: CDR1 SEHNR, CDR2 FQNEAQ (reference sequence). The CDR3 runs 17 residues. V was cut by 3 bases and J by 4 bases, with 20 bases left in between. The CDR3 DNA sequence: TGTGCCAGCAGCTTGGCACCGGGACAACCAACGGCAGATACGCAGTATTTT. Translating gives CASSLAPGQPTADTQYF. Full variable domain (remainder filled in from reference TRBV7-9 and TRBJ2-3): DTGVSQNPRHKITKRGQNVTFRCDPISEHNRLYWYRQTLGQGPEFLTYFQNEAQLEKSRLLSDRFSAERPKGSFSTLEIQRTEQGDSAMYLCASSLAPGQPTADTQYFGPGTRLTVL.

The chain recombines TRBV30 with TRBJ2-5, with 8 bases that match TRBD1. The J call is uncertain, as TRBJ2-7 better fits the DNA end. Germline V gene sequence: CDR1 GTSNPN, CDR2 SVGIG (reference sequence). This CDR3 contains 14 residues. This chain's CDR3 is CALAMTGALYEQYF. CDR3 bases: TGTGCCTTAGCGATGACAGGGGCCCTCTACGAGCAGTACTTC.

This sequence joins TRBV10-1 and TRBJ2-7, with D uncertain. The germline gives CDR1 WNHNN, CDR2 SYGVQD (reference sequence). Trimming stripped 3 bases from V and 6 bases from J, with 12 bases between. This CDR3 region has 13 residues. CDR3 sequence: CASSDTQSAEQYF. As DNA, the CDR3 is TGCGCCAGCAGTGATACTCAGTCGGCCGAGCAGTACTTC.

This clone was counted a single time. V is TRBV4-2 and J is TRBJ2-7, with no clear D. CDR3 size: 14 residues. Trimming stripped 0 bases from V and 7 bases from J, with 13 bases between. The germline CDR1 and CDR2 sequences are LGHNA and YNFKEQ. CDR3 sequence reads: CASSQEKGLWEQYF. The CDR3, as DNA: TGTGCCAGCAGCCAAGAAAAAGGGCTATGGGAGCAGTACTTC.

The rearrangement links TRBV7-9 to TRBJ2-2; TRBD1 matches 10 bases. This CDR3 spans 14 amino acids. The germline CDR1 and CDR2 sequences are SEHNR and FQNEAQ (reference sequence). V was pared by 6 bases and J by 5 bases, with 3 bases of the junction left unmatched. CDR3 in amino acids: CASRRGQGTGELFF. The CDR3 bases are TGTGCCAGCAGAAGGGGACAGGGGACCGGGGAGCTGTTTTTT.

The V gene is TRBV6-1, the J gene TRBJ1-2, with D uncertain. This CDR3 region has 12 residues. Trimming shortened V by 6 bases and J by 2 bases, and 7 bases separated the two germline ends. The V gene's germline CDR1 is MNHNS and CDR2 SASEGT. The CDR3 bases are TGTGCCAGCAGGGGCCCGAACTATGGCTACACCTTC. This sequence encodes CASRGPNYGYTF.

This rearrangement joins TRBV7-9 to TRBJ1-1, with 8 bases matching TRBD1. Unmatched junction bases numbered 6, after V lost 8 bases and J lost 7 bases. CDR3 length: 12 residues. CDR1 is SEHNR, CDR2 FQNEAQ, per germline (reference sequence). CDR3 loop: CASRTGNFEAFF. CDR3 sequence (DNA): TGTGCCAGCCGGACAGGGAACTTTGAAGCTTTCTTT.

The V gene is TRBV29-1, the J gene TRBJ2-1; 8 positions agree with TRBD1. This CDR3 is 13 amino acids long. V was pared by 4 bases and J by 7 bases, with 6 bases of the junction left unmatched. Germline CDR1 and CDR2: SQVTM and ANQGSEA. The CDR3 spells CSVGQGAGNEQFF. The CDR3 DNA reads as TGCAGCGTTGGTCAGGGGGCGGGGAATGAGCAGTTCTTC.

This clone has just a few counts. CDR3 bases: TGTGCCAGCAGCCAAGAAGGTTTTAGCACAGATACGCAGTATTTT. Protein: CASSQEGFSTDTQYF. The chain combines TRBV14 with TRBJ2-3, with D uncertain. V lost 0 bases and J lost 0, with 7 bases in between. The V gene's germline CDR1 is SGHDN and CDR2 FVKESK. The CDR3 totals 15 residues.

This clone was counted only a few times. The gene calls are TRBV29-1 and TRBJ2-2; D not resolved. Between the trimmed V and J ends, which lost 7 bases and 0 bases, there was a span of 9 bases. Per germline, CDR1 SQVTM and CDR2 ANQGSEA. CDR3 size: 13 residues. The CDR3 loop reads CSAALANTGELFF. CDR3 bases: TGCAGCGCAGCTCTCGCGAACACCGGGGAGCTGTTTTTT.

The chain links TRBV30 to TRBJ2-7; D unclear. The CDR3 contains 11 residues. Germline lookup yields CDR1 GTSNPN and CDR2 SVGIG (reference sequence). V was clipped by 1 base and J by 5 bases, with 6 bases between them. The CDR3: CAWSAKNEQYF. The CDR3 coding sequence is TGTGCCTGGAGTGCAAAGAACGAGCAGTACTTC.